The clone carrying this T cell receptor (beta chain) has a handful of counts. Its target is not known. Arm-PCR of CDR3 regions and iRepertoire HTBI primers were the basis on which TCR beta libraries were built. Per the authors' pipeline: Sample data revealed 60 to 80 TRBV and 14 TRBJ segments. TCRdb analysed the multiplex PCR reads with MiXCR anew, one entry per CDR3 protein. The V and J calls follow TCRdb's processing rather than the paper's. Of approximately 400,000 distinct CDR3 sequences listed, about 23% were seen once; the top ten hold approximately 28%. Stated time point: persistent/refractory GD, antithyroid drugs over 5 years with positive TRAb. Extracted PBMC RNA gave rise to the TCR library. The diagnosis of Graves' disease used American Thyroid Association guidelines. These data belong to a study of regulatory T cells in long-lasting Graves disease. As for the study in general: The criterion for persistent Graves' disease was over 5 years of antithyroid drugs with positive TSH receptor antibodies. Study-level results: TRBV28, TRBJ1-2 and TRBJ2-5 were favored in persistent disease.

The CDR3 spans 14 residues. Germline values: CDR1 SNHLY, CDR2 FYNNEI. V lost 7 bases, J lost 0 bases, and 3 bases stayed unmatched. The rearrangement links TRBV2 to TRBJ2-1, with 7 positions matching TRBD2. Source: peripheral blood mononuclear cells (PBMCs), taken when the disease was refractory, from a patient treated with antithyroid drugs. This clonotype originated in a woman aged 40 to 50 with Graves disease. The CDR3 DNA reads TGTGCCAGCATAGGCGGGAGCTCCTACAATGAGCAGTTCTTC. Protein sequence: CASIGGSSYNEQFF.